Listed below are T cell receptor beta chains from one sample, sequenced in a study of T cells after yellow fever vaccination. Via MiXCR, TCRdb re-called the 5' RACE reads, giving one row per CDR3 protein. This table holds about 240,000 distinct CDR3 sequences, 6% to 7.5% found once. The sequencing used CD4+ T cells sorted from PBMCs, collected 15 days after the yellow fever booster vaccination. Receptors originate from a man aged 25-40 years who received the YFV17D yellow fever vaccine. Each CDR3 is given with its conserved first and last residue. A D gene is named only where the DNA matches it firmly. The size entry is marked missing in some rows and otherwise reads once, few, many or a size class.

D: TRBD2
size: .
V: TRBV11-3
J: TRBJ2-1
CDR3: CASSIMTSGTPNEQFF
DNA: TGTGCCAGCAGCATAATGACTAGCGGGACCCCCAATGAGCAGTTCTTC

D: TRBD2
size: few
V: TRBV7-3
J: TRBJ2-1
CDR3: CASSRRAGGEQFF
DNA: TGTGCCAGCAGTCGAAGAGCGGGGGGGGAGCAGTTCTTC

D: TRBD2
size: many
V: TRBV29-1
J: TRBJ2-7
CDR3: CSVGGLAGVVPYEQYF
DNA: TGCAGCGTTGGGGGACTAGCGGGAGTTGTCCCCTACGAGCAGTACTTC

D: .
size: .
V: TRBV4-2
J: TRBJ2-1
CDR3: CASSQDLEVYEQFF
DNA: TGTGCCAGCAGCCAAGATTTGGAAGTGTATGAGCAGTTCTTC

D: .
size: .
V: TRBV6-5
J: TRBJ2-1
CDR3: CASSYPQAALGGFF
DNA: TGTGCCAGCAGTTACCCGCAGGCCGCATTGGGGGGGTTCTTC

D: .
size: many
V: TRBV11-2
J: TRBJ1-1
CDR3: CASSLSNGLNTEAFF
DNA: TGTGCCAGCAGCTTAAGTAACGGGTTGAACACTGAAGCTTTCTTT

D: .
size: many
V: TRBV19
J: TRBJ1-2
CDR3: CASSIDQDYGYTF
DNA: TGTGCCAGTAGTATAGATCAGGATTATGGCTACACCTTC

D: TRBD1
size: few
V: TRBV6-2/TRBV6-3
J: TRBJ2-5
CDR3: CASRRHRQGGETQYF
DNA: TGTGCCAGCAGACGCCACAGACAGGGTGGAGAGACCCAGTACTTC

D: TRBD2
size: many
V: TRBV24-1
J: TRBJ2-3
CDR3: CATSDASGLAGNTDTQYF
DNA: TGTGCCACCAGTGATGCCTCAGGACTAGCGGGAAACACAGATACGCAGTATTTT

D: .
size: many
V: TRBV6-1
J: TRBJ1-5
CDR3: CASRETGLSQPQHF
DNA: TGTGCCAGCAGGGAAACGGGTTTGTCTCAGCCCCAGCATTTT

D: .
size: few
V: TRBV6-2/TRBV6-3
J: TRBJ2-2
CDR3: CASTGHRTGELFF
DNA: TGTGCCAGCACGGGACACAGGACCGGGGAGCTGTTTTTT

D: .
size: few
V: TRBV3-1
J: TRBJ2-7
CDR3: CASSQDPRDRQKQYF
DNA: TGTGCCAGCAGCCAAGATCCCCGCGACAGACAAAAGCAGTACTTC

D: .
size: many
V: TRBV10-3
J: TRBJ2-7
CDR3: CATGTTGQGGWNSYEQYF
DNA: TGTGCCACCGGAACAACCGGCCAGGGGGGCTGGAACTCCTACGAGCAGTACTTC

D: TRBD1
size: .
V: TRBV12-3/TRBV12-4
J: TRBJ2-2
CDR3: CASRINWDSGELFF
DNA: TGTGCCAGCAGGATAAACTGGGACAGCGGGGAGCTGTTTTTT

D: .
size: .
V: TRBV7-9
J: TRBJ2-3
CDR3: CASTSNTDTQYF
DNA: TGTGCCAGCACCTCTAACACAGATACGCAGTATTTT

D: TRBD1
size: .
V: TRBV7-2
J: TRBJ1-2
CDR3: CASSNKDRGFNYGYTF
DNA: TGTGCCAGCAGCAACAAGGACAGGGGTTTTAACTATGGCTACACCTTC

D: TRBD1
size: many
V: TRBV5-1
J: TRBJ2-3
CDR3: CASSWGTGGTDTQYF
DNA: TGCGCCAGCAGCTGGGGGACAGGGGGCACAGATACGCAGTATTTT

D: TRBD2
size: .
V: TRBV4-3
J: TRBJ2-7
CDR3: CASSQEGLAGGPYEQYF
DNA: TGCGCCAGCAGCCAAGAAGGACTAGCGGGAGGGCCTTACGAGCAGTACTTC

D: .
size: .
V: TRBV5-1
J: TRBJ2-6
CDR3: CAMGRRQLLNPLGPTSHVLTF
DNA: TGCGCCATGGGCCGCAGGCAGCTCCTTAACCCTCTGGGGCCAACGTCCCACGTCCTGACTTTC

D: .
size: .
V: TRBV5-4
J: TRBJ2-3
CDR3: CASSARDSTDTQYF
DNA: TGTGCCAGCAGCGCGCGGGACAGCACAGATACGCAGTATTTT

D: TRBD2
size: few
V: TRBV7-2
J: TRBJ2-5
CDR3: CASSVAGGRAGETQYF
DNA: TGTGCCAGCAGCGTCGCCGGTGGGAGGGCCGGAGAGACCCAGTACTTC

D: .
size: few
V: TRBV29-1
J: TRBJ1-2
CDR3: CSVAEIGSTDGYTF
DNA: TGCAGCGTTGCGGAAATCGGGAGTACGGATGGCTACACCTTC

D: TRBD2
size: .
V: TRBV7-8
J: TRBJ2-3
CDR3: CASSRGLGYADTQYF
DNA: TGTGCCAGCAGCCGGGGACTAGGGTATGCAGATACGCAGTATTTT

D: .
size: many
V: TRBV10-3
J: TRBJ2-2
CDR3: CAISESILVKATGELFF
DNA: TGTGCCATCAGTGAGTCAATACTAGTGAAGGCCACCGGGGAGCTGTTTTTT

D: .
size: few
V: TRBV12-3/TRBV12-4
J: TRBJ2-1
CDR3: CASRLGGSYNEQFF
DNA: TGTGCCAGCAGGTTAGGGGGGTCCTACAATGAGCAGTTCTTC

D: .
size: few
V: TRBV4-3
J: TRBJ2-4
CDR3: CASSQGLPVDIQYF
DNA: TGCGCCAGCAGCCAAGGACTTCCCGTGGACATTCAGTACTTC

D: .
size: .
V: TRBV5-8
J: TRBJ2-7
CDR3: CASAVEHEQYF
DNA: TGTGCCAGCGCCGTTGAGCACGAGCAGTACTTC